This T cell receptor beta chain came from a study of blood T cell repertoires in COVID-19. Across the study: From the United States, Italy and Spain came samples of acute and convalescent COVID-19. In each case, the material was cDNA or gDNA derived from T cells, B-cell-depleted T cells, or PBMCs.

This CDR3 spans 15 amino acids. CDR1 and CDR2 from the germline V gene are MNHEY and SVGAGI. V gave up 6 bases and J gave up 0 bases, with 14 bases separating them. In the authors' workflow: How many nucleated cells were present was estimated from reference gene primer amplification. The table came from immunoSEQ multiplex PCR; TCRdb's copy has only in-frame clones and leaves some out. V and J calls and clone size follow that table, whereas D and trimming were derived from the DNA. The table shows 60,000 to 95,000 clones, with about 87% occurring only once. The rearrangement uses TRBV6-5 and TRBJ1-1; maybe TRBD1 (6 bases). The sample comprised peripheral blood. The receptor comes from a woman between 50 and 59 years old with acute or convalescent COVID-19. This CDR3 reads CASSRQVGMNTEAFF. CDR3 bases: TGTGCCAGCAGCCGACAGGTAGGCATGAACACTGAAGCTTTCTTT.